The 10 T cell receptor beta chains below come from one sample, sequenced in a study of Ad26.COV2.S vaccination and SARS-CoV-2 variants. Libraries were prepared by immunoSEQ multiplex PCR; TCRdb keeps only in-frame clonotypes and omits some of them. The data contain roughly 300,000 clones, approximately 86% of them seen just once; the ten biggest clones take up around a tenth. Noted treatment: 19 received Ad26.COV2.S at low or high dose, single or two shots; about 5 received placebo; per-sample allocation not given. The study sampled participants on day 63 after the first vaccine or placebo injection. This sample comprised peripheral blood, obtained in a trial of Ad26.COV2.S vaccine versus placebo. These TCRs come from a person between 18 and 60 years old who received the Ad26.COV2.S COVID-19 vaccine or a placebo.

This chain connects TRBV7-6 to TRBJ2-5; TRBD2 matches 8 bases. Trimming removed 5 bases from V and 1 base from J; junction bases left unmatched: 6. This CDR3 contains 15 residues. Looked up from germline, CDR1 is SGHVS and CDR2 is FNYEAQ. CDR3 bases: TGTGCCAGCAGCCCGGGGGGGACGGGCCAAGAGACCCAGTACTTC. Translating it yields CASSPGGTGQETQYF.

The chain carries TRBV2 and TRBJ2-7; TRBD1 is a possible D gene (6 bases). V lost 2 bases to trimming and J lost 2 bases, with 16 bases between them. Germline V gene sequence: CDR1 SNHLY, CDR2 FYNNEI. CDR3 length: 16 residues. CDR3 loop: CASSEHAAGVPYEQYF. CDR3 DNA: TGTGCCAGCAGTGAACACGCGGCAGGGGTTCCCTACGAGCAGTACTTC.

This clone was seen more than once but under ten times. The J gene is TRBJ1-2, the V gene TRBV28; 9 bases match TRBD1. CDR1 is MDHEN, CDR2 SYDVKM, per germline. The J segment lost 7 bases and the V segment lost 5 bases, leaving 11 bases of the junction unmatched. This CDR3 has 15 residues. The CDR3: CASSPWDRDYFGYTF. CDR3 coding DNA: TGTGCCAGCAGTCCGTGGGACAGGGACTACTTTGGCTACACCTTC.

The chain joins TRBV5-6 to TRBJ2-5; possibly TRBD2 for D (6 bases). This CDR3 has 15 residues. Germline values: CDR1 SGHDT, CDR2 YYEEEE. V shed 0 bases and J shed 7 bases, with 16 bases lying between them. CDR3 in amino acids: CASSLDSEGTGTQYF. The DNA of the CDR3 is TGTGCCAGCAGCTTGGATTCGGAAGGGACTGGGACCCAGTACTTC.

The J gene is TRBJ1-4, the V gene TRBV10-2; possible D gene TRBD1, 6 bases. This CDR3 spans 13 amino acids. V was cut by 8 bases and J by 7 bases, with 14 bases left in between. Germline V gene lookup returns CDR1 WSHSY and CDR2 SAAADI. The CDR3 sequence: CASRMGAVEKLFF. CDR3 coding DNA: TGCGCCAGCCGAATGGGGGCGGTTGAAAAACTGTTTTTT.

This clone appeared a few times. The chain couples TRBV28 to TRBJ2-7; no firm D call. CDR1 is MDHEN, CDR2 SYDVKM, per germline. The CDR3 runs to 14 residues. Trimming took off 3 bases at V and 5 bases at J, with 14 bases between the two ends. The CDR3 DNA is TGTGCCAGCAGTTTTGTGACCGGGCCCCACGAGCAGTACTTC. It specifies CASSFVTGPHEQYF.

The CDR3 is CASSWQPRKVDEQYF. The CDR3, as DNA: TGTGCCAGCAGCTGGCAGCCTAGGAAGGTCGACGAGCAGTACTTC. The V gene is TRBV6-5, the J gene TRBJ2-7; D uncertain. The length of the CDR3 is 15 residues. Germline V gives CDR1 MNHEY, CDR2 SVGAGI. Trimming pared 6 bases from V and 5 bases from J, leaving 20 bases between.

The chain joins TRBV7-9 to TRBJ2-7; maybe TRBD1 (5 bases). The ends were cut back, 5 bases at V and 6 bases at J, with 17 bases in the middle. The CDR3 extends over 14 amino acids. CDR1 is SEHNR, CDR2 FQNEAQ, per germline (reference sequence). The CDR3 protein is CASSPSGAPLEQYF. CDR3 bases: TGTGCCAGCAGCCCTAGTGGGGCCCCTCTCGAGCAGTACTTC.

This chain uses TRBV13 with TRBJ1-2; D not certain. The germline V gene has CDR1 PRHDT and CDR2 FYEKMQ (reference sequence). The germline V and J ends were trimmed by 0 bases and 2 bases, with 4 bases remaining between them. This CDR3 has 13 residues. CDR3 protein: CASSLGGNYGYTF. CDR3 DNA sequence: TGTGCCAGCAGCTTAGGAGGGAACTATGGCTACACCTTC.

The chain employs TRBV19 and TRBJ2-5; 10 bases fit TRBD2. V lost 0 bases and J lost 6; bases outside the gene matches: 7. Germline V gives CDR1 LNHDA, CDR2 SQIVND (reference sequence). The CDR3 runs 16 residues. The chain's CDR3 is CASSIDRAAGGQTQYF. CDR3 sequence (DNA): TGTGCCAGTAGTATAGATCGGGCAGCGGGAGGGCAGACCCAGTACTTC.